This passage covers 10 T cell receptor beta chains from one sample sequenced in a study of blood T cells in healthy people across ages. The use of a sample-barcoded 5' primer and a J-beta primer mix characterized a second PCR of roughly 6 to 11 cycles. MiXCR was run by TCRdb on the 5' RACE reads, yielding one entry per CDR3 protein. The sample carries fewer than 750,000 distinct CDR3 sequences, over 40% recorded once. The sequencing sample was made of blood. The receptors here all came from a woman aged 80 or over in good health.

The chain recombines TRBV20-1 with TRBJ1-5; the D is unclear. This CDR3 has 14 residues. V was trimmed by 2 bases and J by 0 bases, leaving 8 bases between them. The germline gives CDR1 DFQATT, CDR2 SNEGSKA (reference sequence). The CDR3 region has the DNA TGCAGTGCTAGAAAAGTCTGTAGCAATCAGCCCCAGCATTTT. Its translation is CSARKVCSNQPQHF.

This clonotype was counted only a few times. This sequence joins TRBV6-1 and TRBJ1-2; D unresolved. Trimming shortened V by 2 bases and J by 6 bases, and 13 bases separated the two germline ends. Germline V gene lookup returns CDR1 MNHNS and CDR2 SASEGT. The CDR3 consists of 14 residues. This CDR3 is CASSERSVGDGYTF. The CDR3 DNA is TGTGCCAGCAGTGAAAGATCGGTGGGAGATGGCTACACCTTC.

About this clonotype itself: A read error may be the cause here, since a much bigger clone is one base away. This chain joins TRBV6-6 and TRBJ2-3, with D tentatively TRBD1 (6 bases). Germline CDR1 MNHNY, CDR2 SVGAGI (reference sequence). This CDR3 contains 13 residues. The V gene lost 4 bases and the J gene lost 3 bases, with 8 bases spanning the gap. CDR3 in DNA: TGTGCCAGCAGTTGCACAGGGACAGATACGCAGTATTTT. It encodes CASSCTGTDTQYF.

In the case of this clonotype: A much larger clone lies a single base off, so this may be a read error. This chain joins TRBV29-1 and TRBJ2-1; 9 nucleotides align to TRBD2. Germline values: CDR1 SQVTM, CDR2 ANQGSEA. CDR3 size: 15 residues. J was trimmed by 9 bases and V by 5 bases; bases with no gene match: 14. CDR3 sequence reads: CSVKLAGEISGEQFF. The DNA of the CDR3 is TGCAGCGTTAAATTAGCGGGGGAAATCTCCGGTGAGCAGTTCTTC.

This clonotype was seen a few times. This chain uses TRBV20-1 with TRBJ2-5, with 7 bases aligning to TRBD1. The CDR3 runs to 12 residues. V lost 8 bases, J lost 1 base, and 4 bases stayed unmatched. From germline, CDR1 is DFQATT and CDR2 SNEGSKA (reference sequence). The CDR3 DNA reads as TGCAGTTGGACAGGAAGCCAAGAGACCCAGTACTTC. Translating it yields CSWTGSQETQYF.

The J gene is TRBJ1-3, the V gene TRBV18, with D possibly matching TRBD1 (5 bases). CDR1 KGHSH and CDR2 LQKENI come from the germline V gene. V was shortened by 3 bases and J by 8 bases, with 11 bases between the two germline ends. The CDR3 consists of 13 residues. The CDR3 nucleotides read TGTGCCAGCTCACCCAGGGCGGCAGACACCATATATTTT. Encoded protein: CASSPRAADTIYF.

This clonotype was seen only a few times. V is TRBV20-1 and J is TRBJ1-1, with D hard to call. The CDR3 is 14 amino acids. V lost 3 bases, J lost 0 bases, and 11 bases lay in between. Germline assignment: CDR1 DFQATT and CDR2 SNEGSKA (reference sequence). CDR3 sequence: CSASPSVMNTEAFF. CDR3 DNA: TGCAGTGCTAGCCCCTCAGTCATGAACACTGAAGCTTTCTTT.

This clonotype has more than one count but fewer than ten. This sequence joins TRBV9 and TRBJ2-5; TRBD2 matches at 8 bases. This CDR3 comprises 16 residues. Looked up from germline, CDR1 is SGDLS and CDR2 is YYNGEE. The trim removed 4 bases at V and 11 bases at J, leaving 19 bases unmatched. The DNA of the CDR3 is TGTGCCAGCAGCCGGGGAGGTGGTAGCGGGGACAATGAGCAGTACTTC. Its translation is CASSRGGGSGDNEQYF.

The chain couples TRBV4-2 to TRBJ2-5, with TRBD1 identical over 8 bases. The CDR3 is 15 amino acids. Germline assignment: CDR1 LGHNA and CDR2 YNFKEQ. Trimming at V came to 1 base and at J to 1 base, leaving 2 bases not matched to a gene. CDR3 in amino acids: CASSQVGTGQETQYF. Here the CDR3 DNA reads TGTGCCAGCAGCCAAGTTGGGACAGGCCAAGAGACCCAGTACTTC.

This clonotype has a handful of counts. The V gene is TRBV2, the J gene TRBJ2-5, with 9 bases lining up with TRBD2. The CDR3 consists of 13 residues. Germline V gene data show CDR1 as SNHLY and CDR2 as FYNNEI. The junction had 9 bases not matched to a gene; V was cut back by 11 bases and J by 5 bases. The CDR3 spells CALRGLAGETQYF. The DNA for the CDR3 is TGTGCCTTGCGGGGCCTAGCGGGGGAGACCCAGTACTTC.